This is a list of T cell receptor beta chains from one sample in a study of vaccination and CD4 T cells after COVID-19. Antigen specificity for these receptors is unknown. MiXCR, applied by TCRdb to the PCR reads, yields one record per CDR3 protein. The table includes some 10,000 distinct CDR3 sequences, approximately 30% detected once. Sequences were obtained from CD4+ T cells from blood, cultured in vitro. The receptors stem from a human donor in good health. CDR3s include the opening cysteine and the closing phenylalanine or tryptophan. Each record gives: V gene, J gene, clone size, D gene, CDR3 protein, CDR3 DNA. D genes are given only for firm matches. Clone size appears in some rows only: once, few, many, or a class for an expanded clone.

v_gene: TRBV29-1
j_gene: TRBJ2-5
abundance: .
d_gene: TRBD2
CDR3aa: CSVGGGGETQYF
CDR3nt: TGCAGCGTTGGGGGCGGGGGGGAGACCCAGTACTTC

v_gene: TRBV28
j_gene: TRBJ1-2
abundance: .
d_gene: .
CDR3aa: CASSLLSGAGYTF
CDR3nt: TGTGCCAGCAGTTTATTATCGGGGGCGGGCTACACCTTC

v_gene: TRBV7-6
j_gene: TRBJ2-1
abundance: .
d_gene: .
CDR3aa: CASSSPLLHEQFF
CDR3nt: TGTGCCAGCAGCTCCCCCCTGTTGCATGAGCAGTTCTTC

v_gene: TRBV24-1
j_gene: TRBJ2-3
abundance: .
d_gene: TRBD2
CDR3aa: CATSDFWAGAGTDTQYF
CDR3nt: TGTGCCACCAGTGATTTTTGGGCGGGAGCGGGAACAGATACGCAGTATTTT

v_gene: TRBV7-2
j_gene: TRBJ2-3
abundance: .
d_gene: TRBD2
CDR3aa: CASSPSGGSADTQYF
CDR3nt: TGTGCCAGCAGCCCCAGCGGGGGAAGCGCAGATACGCAGTATTTT

v_gene: TRBV5-1
j_gene: TRBJ1-1
abundance: once
d_gene: TRBD1
CDR3aa: CASSPTGQGLTEAFF
CDR3nt: TGCGCCAGCAGCCCCACGGGACAGGGCCTGACTGAAGCTTTCTTT

v_gene: TRBV5-1
j_gene: TRBJ1-2
abundance: few
d_gene: TRBD1
CDR3aa: CASSRDSFYGYTF
CDR3nt: TGCGCCAGCAGCCGGGACAGTTTCTATGGCTACACCTTC

v_gene: TRBV20-1
j_gene: TRBJ2-7
abundance: few
d_gene: .
CDR3aa: CSARAGSSYEQYF
CDR3nt: TGCAGTGCTAGGGCCGGGAGCTCCTACGAGCAGTACTTC

v_gene: TRBV20-1
j_gene: TRBJ2-1
abundance: few
d_gene: .
CDR3aa: CSAYDRFSYNEQFF
CDR3nt: TGCAGTGCTTACGACAGGTTCTCCTACAATGAGCAGTTCTTC

v_gene: TRBV7-2
j_gene: TRBJ2-1
abundance: .
d_gene: .
CDR3aa: CASSLMVGAGKFF
CDR3nt: TGTGCCAGCAGCTTAATGGTAGGGGCAGGGAAGTTCTTC

v_gene: TRBV5-1
j_gene: TRBJ2-5
abundance: .
d_gene: .
CDR3aa: CASSGAGTSQETQYF
CDR3nt: TGCGCCAGCAGCGGGGCGGGGACCTCACAAGAGACCCAGTACTTC

v_gene: TRBV30
j_gene: TRBJ2-3
abundance: .
d_gene: .
CDR3aa: CAWSGMSRDTQYF
CDR3nt: TGTGCCTGGAGTGGGATGTCTAGGGATACGCAGTATTTT

v_gene: TRBV6-5
j_gene: TRBJ2-1
abundance: .
d_gene: TRBD2
CDR3aa: CASSYSGLAGPSSEQFF
CDR3nt: TGTGCCAGCAGTTACTCAGGACTAGCGGGCCCAAGTAGTGAGCAGTTCTTC

v_gene: TRBV2
j_gene: TRBJ2-3
abundance: few
d_gene: .
CDR3aa: CASSLGDTQYF
CDR3nt: TGTGCCAGCAGCCTTGGGGATACGCAGTATTTT

v_gene: TRBV6-1
j_gene: TRBJ2-3
abundance: .
d_gene: .
CDR3aa: CASSPGPSTDTQYF
CDR3nt: TGTGCCAGCAGTCCGGGACCTAGCACAGATACGCAGTATTTT

v_gene: TRBV15
j_gene: TRBJ1-1
abundance: .
d_gene: TRBD1
CDR3aa: CATSREFRGPGEEAFF
CDR3nt: TGTGCCACCAGCAGAGAGTTCAGGGGGCCTGGAGAAGAAGCTTTCTTT

v_gene: TRBV20-1
j_gene: TRBJ2-2
abundance: .
d_gene: TRBD1
CDR3aa: CSASGTATGELFF
CDR3nt: TGCAGTGCTTCCGGGACAGCCACCGGGGAGCTGTTTTTT

v_gene: TRBV27
j_gene: TRBJ2-3
abundance: few
d_gene: TRBD1
CDR3aa: CATQTYRGADTQYF
CDR3nt: TGTGCCACCCAAACTTACAGGGGTGCAGATACGCAGTATTTT

v_gene: TRBV6-5
j_gene: TRBJ1-2
abundance: few
d_gene: .
CDR3aa: CASSYSMYTGEGYTF
CDR3nt: TGTGCCAGCAGTTACTCGATGTACACAGGCGAGGGCTACACCTTC

v_gene: TRBV15
j_gene: TRBJ1-2
abundance: medium-sized
d_gene: TRBD1
CDR3aa: CATSRVLTGGADYGYTF
CDR3nt: TGTGCCACCAGCAGAGTATTGACAGGGGGCGCGGACTATGGCTACACCTTC

v_gene: TRBV7-9
j_gene: TRBJ2-2
abundance: few
d_gene: TRBD1
CDR3aa: CASSSHTGQGKAGELFF
CDR3nt: TGTGCCAGCAGCTCCCACACTGGACAGGGGAAGGCCGGGGAGCTGTTTTTT

v_gene: TRBV6-2/TRBV6-3
j_gene: TRBJ2-6
abundance: .
d_gene: .
CDR3aa: CASSYSSGANVLTF
CDR3nt: TGTGCCAGCAGTTACAGCTCTGGGGCCAACGTCCTGACTTTC

v_gene: TRBV6-1
j_gene: TRBJ2-3
abundance: .
d_gene: TRBD2
CDR3aa: CASMAGGTDTQYF
CDR3nt: TGTGCCAGCATGGCGGGGGGCACAGATACGCAGTATTTT

v_gene: TRBV5-8
j_gene: TRBJ1-2
abundance: .
d_gene: .
CDR3aa: CASSLGLGVYGYTF
CDR3nt: TGTGCCAGCAGCTTGGGACTTGGAGTGTATGGCTACACCTTC

v_gene: TRBV15
j_gene: TRBJ2-1
abundance: .
d_gene: .
CDR3aa: CATSRFKSEQFF
CDR3nt: TGTGCCACCAGCAGATTTAAGTCTGAGCAGTTCTTC

v_gene: TRBV11-1
j_gene: TRBJ2-3
abundance: .
d_gene: .
CDR3aa: CASSLRGSDTQYF
CDR3nt: TGTGCCAGCAGTCTAAGGGGATCCGATACGCAGTATTTT

v_gene: TRBV27
j_gene: TRBJ2-7
abundance: few
d_gene: .
CDR3aa: CASGGGSYEQYF
CDR3nt: TGTGCCAGCGGAGGGGGCTCCTACGAGCAGTACTTC

v_gene: TRBV7-3
j_gene: TRBJ2-1
abundance: medium-sized
d_gene: TRBD1
CDR3aa: CASSRDRGRRDEQFF
CDR3nt: TGTGCCAGCAGCCGGGACAGGGGGCGACGCGATGAGCAGTTCTTC

v_gene: TRBV6-2/TRBV6-3
j_gene: TRBJ2-1
abundance: few
d_gene: TRBD1
CDR3aa: CASSEDRPEQFF
CDR3nt: TGTGCCAGCAGTGAGGACAGGCCGGAGCAGTTCTTC

v_gene: TRBV28
j_gene: TRBJ1-6
abundance: .
d_gene: TRBD1
CDR3aa: CASSPGQGNSPLHF
CDR3nt: TGTGCCAGCAGTCCGGGACAGGGCAATTCACCCCTCCACTTT

v_gene: TRBV6-1
j_gene: TRBJ2-7
abundance: few
d_gene: TRBD2
CDR3aa: CASSNSGRAYEQYF
CDR3nt: TGTGCCAGCAGTAACAGCGGGAGGGCCTACGAGCAGTACTTC

v_gene: TRBV6-4
j_gene: TRBJ2-6
abundance: .
d_gene: .
CDR3aa: CASSDSKGGANVLTF
CDR3nt: TGTGCCAGCAGTGACTCGAAGGGCGGGGCCAACGTCCTGACTTTC

v_gene: TRBV19
j_gene: TRBJ1-1
abundance: .
d_gene: .
CDR3aa: CASSEGMNTEAFF
CDR3nt: TGTGCCAGTAGTGAAGGGATGAACACTGAAGCTTTCTTT

v_gene: TRBV11-2
j_gene: TRBJ2-3
abundance: .
d_gene: .
CDR3aa: CASSFTRLLQGTQYF
CDR3nt: TGTGCCAGCAGCTTTACGCGACTTCTCCAGGGTACGCAGTATTTT

v_gene: TRBV7-9
j_gene: TRBJ1-5
abundance: .
d_gene: .
CDR3aa: CASSLALGIGEQPQHF
CDR3nt: TGTGCCAGCAGCTTAGCTCTCGGAATTGGGGAGCAGCCCCAGCATTTT

v_gene: TRBV28
j_gene: TRBJ1-1
abundance: .
d_gene: .
CDR3aa: CASRAQYTEAFF
CDR3nt: TGTGCCAGCAGGGCCCAGTATACTGAAGCTTTCTTT

v_gene: TRBV6-5
j_gene: TRBJ2-1
abundance: .
d_gene: TRBD2
CDR3aa: CASSFPGTSGSPSSYNEQFF
CDR3nt: TGTGCCAGCAGTTTCCCCGGGACTAGCGGGAGCCCCAGCTCCTACAATGAGCAGTTCTTC

v_gene: TRBV11-3
j_gene: TRBJ2-1
abundance: .
d_gene: .
CDR3aa: CASSPRAGSYNEQFF
CDR3nt: TGTGCCAGCAGCCCTCGAGCGGGTTCCTACAATGAGCAGTTCTTC

v_gene: TRBV7-2
j_gene: TRBJ2-7
abundance: .
d_gene: TRBD2
CDR3aa: CASSLEASGSYEQYF
CDR3nt: TGTGCCAGCAGCTTAGAAGCTAGCGGGAGTTACGAGCAGTACTTC

v_gene: TRBV19
j_gene: TRBJ2-7
abundance: few
d_gene: TRBD1
CDR3aa: CASSIQRTGIYEQYF
CDR3nt: TGTGCCAGTAGTATACAACGGACAGGGATCTACGAGCAGTACTTC

v_gene: TRBV28
j_gene: TRBJ1-2
abundance: few
d_gene: TRBD1
CDR3aa: CASSTQGRGYTF
CDR3nt: TGTGCCAGCAGTACACAGGGGCGAGGCTACACCTTC